The 13 T cell receptor beta chains reported below all come from one sample, sequenced in a study of cytotoxic CD8 clonotypes in ibrutinib-treated CLL listed by TCRdb under 2021. The method behind the library was the immunoSEQ multiplex PCR assay. TCRdb carries this immuneACCESS record with in-frame sequences only. Its versions omit some clonotypes, under half of them owing to an unresolved V gene in the studies checked, with the rest unexplained. Across this sample there are 7,000 or so clones, with roughly 71% seen only once. Jointly, the top ten make up around 27% of the sample. The sequencing used PBMCs, collected before ibrutinib treatment. The receptors originated from a human donor with chronic lymphocytic leukemia.

V gene TRBV6-1 combines with J gene TRBJ1-5, with a tentative D call TRBD1 (5 bases). CDR1 and CDR2 from the germline V gene are MNHNS and SASEGT. V shed 4 bases and J shed 5 bases, with 21 bases lying between them. The CDR3 has 17 residues. CDR3 sequence (DNA): TGTGCCAGCAGTGTTCTGTTGGGGACGAGCGGGGATCAGCCCCAGCATTTT. It encodes CASSVLLGTSGDQPQHF.

This clone was observed a few times. The V call is TRBV7-9, the J call TRBJ2-5, with TRBD2 identical over 8 bases. Germline V lookup: CDR1 SEHNR, CDR2 FQNEAQ (reference sequence). The V gene end was trimmed by 5 bases and the J gene end by 10 bases; junction bases not matched to a gene: 6. The CDR3 totals 12 residues. The CDR3 is CASSPTGGGQYF. For the CDR3, the DNA is TGTGCCAGCAGCCCCACGGGAGGGGGCCAGTACTTC. Looking up the rest from reference TRBV7-9 and TRBJ2-5 gives the full variable domain: DTGVSQNPRHKITKRGQNVTFRCDPISEHNRLYWYRQTLGQGPEFLTYFQNEAQLEKSRLLSDRFSAERPKGSFSTLEIQRTEQGDSAMYLCASSPTGGGQYFGPGTRLLVL.

The chain joins TRBV5-4 to TRBJ1-2; D unclear. This CDR3 is built from 12 residues. Germline V gene sequence: CDR1 SGHNT, CDR2 YYREEE (reference sequence). V shed 5 bases and J shed 7 bases, with 12 bases lying between them. CDR3 nucleotide sequence: TGTGCCAGCAGAACCATGGATACTGGCTACACCTTC. Protein sequence: CASRTMDTGYTF.

This clone was detected only a few times. The rearrangement links TRBV5-1 to TRBJ1-5; the match to TRBD1 covers 7 bases. CDR1 and CDR2 from the germline V gene are SGHRS and YFSETQ. Germline trimming cut 0 bases from V and 5 bases from J; bases unmatched to any gene: 5. The CDR3 extends over 15 amino acids. DNA of the CDR3: TGCGCCAGCAGCTTGGGGACAGGTTACCATCAGCCCCAGCATTTT. Translation gives CASSLGTGYHQPQHF.

J is TRBJ2-7 and V is TRBV19; D could derive from TRBD1 or TRBD2 (5 bases each). The V end was cut by 3 bases, the J end by 4 bases, with 16 bases between. Germline loops: CDR1 LNHDA, CDR2 SQIVND (reference sequence). CDR3 size: 15 residues. CDR3 nucleotides: TGTGCCAGTAGTATCTCCGGGACCCTTATTTACGAGCAGTACTTC. It yields the protein CASSISGTLIYEQYF.

The chain links TRBV10-2 to TRBJ2-1; D is unresolved. This CDR3 contains 12 residues. Germline assignment: CDR1 WSHSY and CDR2 SAAADI. Trimming took 6 bases from V and 6 from J, leaving 9 bases between them. The CDR3 loop is CASSPFGNEQFF. The CDR3 DNA reads TGCGCCAGCAGCCCCTTCGGCAATGAGCAGTTCTTC.

This clone showed up just once. The chain joins TRBV14 to TRBJ1-2; D ambiguous. Trimming took off 4 bases at V and 5 bases at J, with 11 bases between the two ends. Germline values: CDR1 SGHDN, CDR2 FVKESK. The CDR3 extends over 13 amino acids. The CDR3 loop is CASSRGWVYGYTF. Here the CDR3 DNA reads TGTGCCAGCAGCCGGGGATGGGTATATGGCTACACCTTC.

V is TRBV12-5 and J is TRBJ2-5; TRBD2 matches 12 bases. Germline V gives CDR1 LGHNT, CDR2 FRNRAP. This CDR3 spans 16 amino acids. The ends lost 6 bases at V and 0 bases at J; junction bases unmatched: 5. CDR3 sequence (DNA): TGTGCTAGTGGCCGTGGACTAGCGGGAAACCAAGAGACCCAGTACTTC. Its protein is CASGRGLAGNQETQYF.

The rearrangement joins TRBV10-2 to TRBJ1-4, with D possibly being TRBD1 (6 bases). Deletions cut 2 bases from V and 8 bases from J, with 9 bases between. The CDR3 extends over 13 amino acids. Germline CDR1 and CDR2: WSHSY and SAAADI. DNA for the CDR3: TGCGCCAGCAGTGAGGGGGGGCGCGAAAAACTGTTTTTT. Encoded protein: CASSEGGREKLFF.

This sequence joins TRBV5-1 and TRBJ1-6; 7 bases are a match to TRBD1. The CDR3 extends over 16 amino acids. Germline values: CDR1 SGHRS, CDR2 YFSETQ. Unmatched junction bases numbered 7, after V lost 5 bases and J lost 2 bases. The CDR3 reads CASSLYRGTYNSPLHF. CDR3 nucleotide sequence: TGCGCCAGCAGTCTATACAGGGGTACCTATAATTCACCCCTCCACTTT.

The gene calls are TRBV14 and TRBJ2-3, with 14 bases identical to TRBD2. The CDR3 loop spans 17 amino acids. Germline V gives CDR1 SGHDN, CDR2 FVKESK. J was trimmed by 5 bases and V by 3 bases; bases with no gene match: 7. The CDR3 nucleotides read TGTGCCAGCAGCCACCGACTAGCGGGGGGGCCCGGAGATACGCAGTATTTT. This sequence encodes CASSHRLAGGPGDTQYF.

V gene TRBV13 combines with J gene TRBJ2-1; a weak D match, TRBD2 (5 bases). Trimming removed 0 bases at V and 7 bases at J, with 13 bases between. The germline V gene has CDR1 PRHDT and CDR2 FYEKMQ (reference sequence). The CDR3 contains 15 residues. CDR3 protein: CASSLGRTYGNEQFF. CDR3 in DNA: TGTGCCAGCAGCTTAGGCCGGACTTACGGGAATGAGCAGTTCTTC. The variable domain in full, completed from reference TRBV13 and TRBJ2-1, reads AAGVIQSPRHLIKEKRETATLKCYPIPRHDTVYWYQQGPGQDPQFLISFYEKMQSDKGSIPDRFSAQQFSDYHSELNMSSLELGDSALYFCASSLGRTYGNEQFFGPGTRLTVL.

The V and J genes are TRBV10-3 and TRBJ1-3; a weak D match, TRBD1 (5 bases). CDR1 is ENHRY, CDR2 SYGVKD, per germline. V was pared by 6 bases and J by 0 bases, with 18 bases between. This CDR3 contains 17 residues. The CDR3 loop reads CAISGAGQDISGNTIYF. CDR3 DNA sequence: TGTGCCATCAGCGGGGCGGGGCAGGATATCTCTGGAAACACCATATATTTT.